The 18 T cell receptor beta chains given below trace back to one sample, sequenced in a study of cytomegalovirus exposure and HLA in healthy donors. The PCR was carried out with 60 Vbeta primers and 13 Jbeta primers. Data came from immunoSEQ multiplex PCR; TCRdb stores just in-frame clones and leaves some out. The sample gives roughly 150,000 clones, around four fifths of which show up once; 9% to 10% is in the top ten. Sample: PBMCs. The receptors derive from a young man in good health and CMV-seropositive.

This clone was picked up a small number of times. An end of the junction differs from the germline gene, which may be a read error. The genes are TRBV7-2 and TRBJ1-1; possibly TRBD1 for D (5 bases). The CDR3 has 14 amino acids. Germline CDR1 and CDR2: SGHTA and FQGNSA. The CDR3 nucleotides read TGTGCCAGCAGCTTAGCGGACGGTCGGGGGGACTTATCGTTT. Encoded protein: CASSLADGRGDLSF. Complete variable domain (other parts from reference TRBV7-2 and TRBJ1-1): GAGVSQSPSNKVTEKGKDVELRCDPISGHTALYWYRQSLGQGLEFLIYFQGNSAPDKSGLPSDRFSAERTGGSVSTLTIQRTQQEDSAVYLCASSLADGRGDLSFGQGTRLTVV.

The chain couples TRBV27 to TRBJ2-3; tentatively, D is TRBD2 (7 bases). Germline V gene sequence: CDR1 MNHEY, CDR2 SMNVEV (reference sequence). CDR3 length: 19 amino acids. Trimming removed 8 bases from V and 1 base from J, with 28 bases in between. The CDR3 region has the DNA TGTGCCAGCGGCATCCTAGGCAGTGGGGGGGCCTGGGGCACAGATACGCAGTATTTT. It codes for CASGILGSGGAWGTDTQYF.

V is TRBV7-9 and J is TRBJ2-7; 9 bases are shared with TRBD1. The J segment lost 9 bases and the V segment lost 5 bases, leaving 11 bases of the junction unmatched. Germline lookup yields CDR1 SEHNR and CDR2 FQNEAQ (reference sequence). The CDR3 length is 14 residues. The CDR3 reads CASSQPGQGITQYF. The CDR3 DNA reads as TGTGCCAGCAGCCAACCGGGACAGGGAATAACGCAGTACTTC.

V gene TRBV19 combines with J gene TRBJ2-6; 8 nucleotides line up with TRBD2. The CDR3 runs to 16 residues. In germline, CDR1 is LNHDA, CDR2 SQIVND (reference sequence). Trimming took 5 bases from V and 2 from J; bases not matched to a gene: 5. CDR3 region: CASSQPRGAGANVLTF. The CDR3 DNA follows: TGTGCCAGTAGTCAACCGCGGGGGGCTGGGGCCAACGTCCTGACTTTC.

V is TRBV28 and J is TRBJ1-2; D remains ambiguous. CDR1 and CDR2 from the germline V gene are MDHEN and SYDVKM. V lost 6 bases, J lost 8 bases, and 25 bases lay in between. The CDR3 has 16 residues. The CDR3 region is CASSVPGLTPVGGYTF. In DNA form, the CDR3 reads TGTGCCAGCAGCGTCCCGGGTCTAACCCCGGTCGGCGGCTACACCTTC.

V and J are TRBV10-2 and TRBJ1-2; 12 bases map to TRBD1. Germline V lookup: CDR1 WSHSY, CDR2 SAAADI. Trimming took 5 bases from V and 2 from J; bases not matched to a gene: 18. This CDR3 has 20 amino acids. The CDR3 DNA reads as TGCGCCAGCAGTCAGTGGGGGACCGGGACAGGGGGCGACGGAAACTATGGCTACACCTTC. It is translated as CASSQWGTGTGGDGNYGYTF.

The genes are TRBV6-5 and TRBJ2-7; TRBD1 matches at 7 bases. The CDR3 length is 14 residues. Trimming removed 2 bases from V and 4 bases from J; junction bases left unmatched: 5. Germline CDR1 MNHEY, CDR2 SVGAGI. The CDR3 DNA follows: TGTGCCAGCAGTTACCTGGGACAGAATTACGAGCAGTACTTC. This gives the protein CASSYLGQNYEQYF.

This clone came up a few times. The chain carries TRBV27 and TRBJ1-1; D is possibly TRBD1 (5 bases). Germline-derived CDR1 and CDR2 are MNHEY and SMNVEV (reference sequence). V gave up 6 bases and J gave up 0 bases, with 20 bases separating them. CDR3 length: 17 amino acids. The CDR3 DNA sequence: TGTGCCAGCAGGCCGCTCGGGGCGGGGGTTATGAACACTGAAGCTTTCTTT. Translated: CASRPLGAGVMNTEAFF.

Details on this clone: Germline and junction disagree at one end, which may indicate a read error. The chain carries TRBV6-1 and TRBJ2-7, with D tentatively TRBD1 (6 bases). Germline CDR1 is MNHNS and CDR2 is SASEGT. CDR3 length: 11 residues. The CDR3 loop is CASSEIGTWSF. The CDR3 DNA reads as TGTGCCAGCAGTGAGATTGGGACATGGAGTTTC.

The gene calls are TRBV28 and TRBJ1-2; a weak D match, TRBD1 (5 bases). Germline V gives CDR1 MDHEN, CDR2 SYDVKM. V was clipped by 8 bases and J by 5 bases, with 21 bases between them. The CDR3 consists of 15 residues. The CDR3 nucleotides are TGTGCCAGCGGCCGGGTGGGCCAAGGGGATTATGGCTACACCTTC. Translated, it gives CASGRVGQGDYGYTF.

The J gene is TRBJ2-7, the V gene TRBV28, with a weak D call TRBD2 (6 bases). CDR1 and CDR2 from the germline V gene are MDHEN and SYDVKM. The V and J ends lost 7 bases and 3 bases respectively, with 16 bases between them. CDR3 size: 14 residues. The CDR3 sequence is CASTQGGTLYEQYF. The CDR3 DNA reads as TGTGCCAGCACTCAAGGCGGGACCCTCTACGAGCAGTACTTC.

This chain connects TRBV11-2 to TRBJ1-2; maybe TRBD1 (6 bases). Germline V gives CDR1 SGHAT, CDR2 FQNNGV. CDR3 size: 16 residues. V lost 5 bases and J 4 bases, leaving 20 bases between the germline ends. Written as DNA, the CDR3 is TGTGCCAGCAGCGAAATCGACAGGTTTTTGCTCTATGGCTACACCTTC. Translation: CASSEIDRFLLYGYTF.

The chain employs TRBV7-9 and TRBJ2-7; D is possibly TRBD2 (5 bases). V lost 5 bases and J 6 bases, leaving 20 bases between the germline ends. The CDR3 runs 15 residues. Germline V gene data show CDR1 as SEHNR and CDR2 as FQNEAQ (reference sequence). The CDR3 nucleotides read TGTGCCAGCAGCCACCGGGATCCAACGGTTTCCGAGCAGTACTTC. The encoded protein is CASSHRDPTVSEQYF.

J is TRBJ1-1 and V is TRBV19; perhaps TRBD1 as D (5 bases). With 2 bases removed from V and 1 base from J, the gap between germline ends came to 14 bases. CDR1 LNHDA and CDR2 SQIVND come from the germline V gene (reference sequence). The CDR3 runs 16 residues. The CDR3 bases are TGTGCCAGTAGTATATCAGGGTATCTGTCGAACACTGAAGCTTTCTTT. Protein: CASSISGYLSNTEAFF.

The V gene is TRBV5-8, the J gene TRBJ2-1; possibly TRBD2 for D (7 bases). CDR1 is SGHTS and CDR2 is YDEGEE in the germline V gene. The CDR3 is 17 amino acids. V gave up 2 bases and J gave up 10 bases, with 25 bases separating them. Written as DNA, the CDR3 is TGTGCCAGCAGCTTTCCCTGGGGCGATGGGGGGGCCAGAGAGCAGTTCTTC. Amino acids: CASSFPWGDGGAREQFF.

The rearrangement links TRBV27 to TRBJ2-5, with TRBD1 identical over 8 bases. This CDR3 is 16 amino acids long. The trim removed 4 bases at V and 3 bases at J, leaving 10 bases unmatched. Germline V gene sequence: CDR1 MNHEY, CDR2 SMNVEV (reference sequence). CDR3 bases: TGTGCCAGCAGTTCATTAGGACAGGGTCTGAAAGAGACCCAGTACTTC. Translating gives CASSSLGQGLKETQYF.

The J gene is TRBJ2-1, the V gene TRBV13; a weak D match, TRBD2 (7 bases). Trimming took off 8 bases at V and 0 bases at J, with 17 bases between the two ends. The CDR3 is 16 residues long. The germline CDR1 and CDR2 sequences are PRHDT and FYEKMQ (reference sequence). The CDR3 bases are TGTGCCAGCTCTGGGGGGGGCCCTAGCTCCTACAATGAGCAGTTCTTC. Its translation is CASSGGGPSSYNEQFF. Together with reference TRBV13 and TRBJ2-1, the CDR3 gives the full variable domain: AAGVIQSPRHLIKEKRETATLKCYPIPRHDTVYWYQQGPGQDPQFLISFYEKMQSDKGSIPDRFSAQQFSDYHSELNMSSLELGDSALYFCASSGGGPSSYNEQFFGPGTRLTVL.

This clone was observed a single time. The chain is built from TRBV29-1 and TRBJ2-2, with TRBD1 matching 8 bases. Germline trimming cut 4 bases from V and 5 bases from J; bases unmatched to any gene: 3. The CDR3 totals 13 residues. Germline CDR1 and CDR2: SQVTM and ANQGSEA. The chain's CDR3 is CSVADRATGELFF. CDR3 sequence (DNA): TGCAGCGTTGCGGACAGGGCGACCGGGGAGCTGTTTTTT.